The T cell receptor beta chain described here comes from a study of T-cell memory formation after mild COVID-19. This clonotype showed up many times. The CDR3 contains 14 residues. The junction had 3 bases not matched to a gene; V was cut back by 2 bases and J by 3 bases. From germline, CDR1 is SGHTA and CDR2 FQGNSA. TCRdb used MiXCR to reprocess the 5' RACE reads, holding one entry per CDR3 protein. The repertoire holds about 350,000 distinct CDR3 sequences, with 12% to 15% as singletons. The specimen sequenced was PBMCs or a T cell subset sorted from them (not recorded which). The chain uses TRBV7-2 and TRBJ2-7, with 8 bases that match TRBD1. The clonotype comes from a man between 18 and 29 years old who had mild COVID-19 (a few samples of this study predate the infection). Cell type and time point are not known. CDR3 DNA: TGTGCCAGCAGCTTACAGACAGGGGACTACGAGCAGTACTTC. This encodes CASSLQTGDYEQYF.